This TCR beta chain is from a study of cytotoxic CD8 clonotypes in ibrutinib-treated CLL. TCRdb's table, derived via immunoSEQ multiplex PCR, lists solely in-frame clones and lacks some. The sample holds around 310,000 clones, roughly 79% seen once. The CDR3 runs 12 residues. TCR beta libraries used approximately 1.8 micrograms of genomic DNA from cryopreserved PBMCs. The J gene is TRBJ1-1, the V gene TRBV21-1. TRBV21-1 is reported as a pseudogene. The sequenced sample was PBMCs, obtained before ibrutinib treatment. This TCR was recovered from a human donor with chronic lymphocytic leukemia. The CDR3 here is CASSNSYKKAFF. Here the CDR3 DNA reads TGTGCCAGCAGCAATTCTTATAAGAAAGCTTTCTTT.